This T cell receptor beta chain was profiled in a study of T cell responses to AZD1222 COVID-19 vaccine. Study-wide results and limits: Targets within unmutated variant regions were reportedly found for nearly half of spike-specific TCRs. Among the donors, most were white British and more were female, and clonal diversity was possibly underestimated.

Germline V gene lookup returns CDR1 SQVTM and CDR2 ANQGSEA. This CDR3 spans 10 amino acids. V lost 7 bases and J lost 4, with 7 bases in between. Method: immunoSEQ multiplex PCR; TCRdb's copy keeps in-frame clones and lacks some. This repertoire shows more than 85,000 clones, 80% to 95% found once; its top ten account for about 2.6%. As concerns this clone: What it recognizes is unknown.

This rearrangement joins TRBV29-1 to TRBJ1-1, with D maybe TRBD1 (5 bases). Sample: peripheral blood, taken 28 days after the second AZD1222 dose. The TCR originated in an adult who received the AZD1222 COVID-19 vaccine. The CDR3 DNA reads as TGCAGCGCGGGGGGCACTGAAGCTTTCTTT. It is translated as CSAGGTEAFF.